The rows below give T cell receptor beta chains drawn from one sample of a study of identifying expanded T cells in peripheral blood. The method was immunoSEQ multiplex PCR; TCRdb's version includes in-frame clones alone and lacks a portion of them. The table records some 77,000 clones, around 90% of them present only once. Sequencing was performed on blood. These receptors all come from a person between 18 and 70 years old in good health. Both conserved end residues are part of each CDR3. A D gene is named only where the DNA matches it firmly. The size of a clone is reported for some rows only, either as once, few or many, or as a class for expanded clones.

J gene: TRBJ2-2; V gene: TRBV7-2; D gene: .; clone size: .; CDR3 protein: CASSPGGLNTGELFF; CDR3 DNA: TGTGCCAGCAGCCCCGGCGGGCTGAACACCGGGGAGCTGTTTTTT
J gene: TRBJ2-1; V gene: TRBV5-1; D gene: .; clone size: .; CDR3 protein: CASSLSEAGIYNEQFF; CDR3 DNA: TGCGCCAGCAGCTTGTCCGAGGCAGGGATCTACAATGAGCAGTTCTTC
J gene: TRBJ1-4; V gene: TRBV6-5; D gene: .; clone size: .; CDR3 protein: CASSYVSTNEKLFF; CDR3 DNA: TGTGCCAGCAGTTACGTCTCAACTAATGAAAAACTGTTTTTT
J gene: TRBJ2-2; V gene: TRBV5-1; D gene: TRBD1; clone size: once; CDR3 protein: CASSRRGLSGELFF; CDR3 DNA: TGCGCCAGCAGCCGCAGGGGGCTATCCGGGGAGCTGTTTTTT
J gene: TRBJ1-1; V gene: TRBV21-1; D gene: .; clone size: .; CDR3 protein: CASQAGTEAFF; CDR3 DNA: TGTGCCAGCCAGGCGGGCACTGAAGCTTTCTTT
J gene: TRBJ2-3; V gene: TRBV19; D gene: TRBD2; clone size: few; CDR3 protein: CASRWGIAGQDTQYF; CDR3 DNA: TGTGCCAGTAGGTGGGGAATAGCGGGCCAAGATACGCAGTATTTT
J gene: TRBJ2-5; V gene: TRBV7-9; D gene: .; clone size: .; CDR3 protein: CASSARRGRGETQYF; CDR3 DNA: TGTGCCAGCAGCGCCCGGAGGGGGCGCGGAGAGACCCAGTACTTC
J gene: TRBJ2-3; V gene: TRBV27; D gene: TRBD2; clone size: .; CDR3 protein: CASSSWTSGAPSTDTQYF; CDR3 DNA: TGTGCCAGCAGTTCGTGGACTAGCGGGGCCCCAAGCACAGATACGCAGTATTTT
J gene: TRBJ2-7; V gene: TRBV7-2; D gene: TRBD2; clone size: .; CDR3 protein: CASSLGGGHYEQYF; CDR3 DNA: TGTGCCAGCAGCTTGGGCGGGGGTCACTACGAGCAGTACTTC
J gene: TRBJ1-2; V gene: TRBV6-1; D gene: TRBD1; clone size: .; CDR3 protein: CASSEDWTGGYGYTF; CDR3 DNA: TGTGCCAGCAGTGAAGATTGGACAGGGGGCTATGGCTACACCTTC
J gene: TRBJ2-7; V gene: TRBV2; D gene: TRBD2; clone size: .; CDR3 protein: CASSSTSAGEQYF; CDR3 DNA: TGTGCCAGCAGTTCGACTAGCGCGGGCGAGCAGTACTTC
J gene: TRBJ2-5; V gene: TRBV27; D gene: TRBD2; clone size: once; CDR3 protein: CASSPGLAGPGGETQYF; CDR3 DNA: TGTGCCAGCAGTCCGGGACTAGCGGGGCCCGGTGGTGAGACCCAGTACTTC
J gene: TRBJ2-3; V gene: TRBV6-1; D gene: TRBD2; clone size: few; CDR3 protein: CASSEALAGGPDTQYF; CDR3 DNA: TGTGCCAGCAGTGAAGCACTAGCGGGGGGGCCAGATACGCAGTATTTT
J gene: TRBJ2-5; V gene: TRBV7-2; D gene: TRBD2; clone size: .; CDR3 protein: CASSLGEGTSGTQYF; CDR3 DNA: TGTGCCAGCAGCTTAGGGGAGGGAACTAGTGGGACCCAGTACTTC
J gene: TRBJ2-1; V gene: TRBV5-6; D gene: .; clone size: .; CDR3 protein: CASSFLPGPSGLGNEQFF; CDR3 DNA: TGTGCCAGCAGCTTCCTCCCAGGGCCCTCGGGTTTGGGGAATGAGCAGTTCTTC
J gene: TRBJ2-1; V gene: TRBV19; D gene: .; clone size: .; CDR3 protein: CASSPPRTARAYNEQFF; CDR3 DNA: TGTGCCAGTAGTCCTCCCAGGACAGCGCGGGCCTACAATGAGCAGTTCTTC
J gene: TRBJ2-7; V gene: TRBV16; D gene: .; clone size: .; CDR3 protein: CASSQSGTGPPREQYF; CDR3 DNA: TGTGCCAGCAGCCAATCGGGTACAGGCCCCCCTCGCGAGCAGTACTTC
J gene: TRBJ2-2; V gene: TRBV6-1; D gene: .; clone size: once; CDR3 protein: CASSPQVSTGELFF; CDR3 DNA: TGTGCCAGCAGCCCACAGGTATCAACCGGGGAGCTGTTTTTT
J gene: TRBJ2-3; V gene: TRBV27; D gene: TRBD1; clone size: .; CDR3 protein: CATRTGTSTDTQYF; CDR3 DNA: TGTGCCACCCGGACAGGTACTAGCACAGATACGCAGTATTTT
J gene: TRBJ1-1; V gene: TRBV27; D gene: TRBD1; clone size: few; CDR3 protein: CASSSQGREAFF; CDR3 DNA: TGTGCCAGCAGTTCACAGGGGCGCGAAGCTTTCTTT
J gene: TRBJ1-2; V gene: TRBV2; D gene: .; clone size: .; CDR3 protein: CASSESTARNYGYTF; CDR3 DNA: TGTGCCAGCAGTGAATCGACAGCACGAAACTATGGCTACACCTTC
J gene: TRBJ2-3; V gene: TRBV5-6; D gene: .; clone size: .; CDR3 protein: CASSLASKWDTDTQYF; CDR3 DNA: TGTGCCAGCAGCTTGGCTAGCAAGTGGGACACAGATACGCAGTATTTT
J gene: TRBJ2-3; V gene: TRBV2; D gene: .; clone size: .; CDR3 protein: CASNTQGDTQYF; CDR3 DNA: TGTGCCAGCAACACACAGGGAGATACGCAGTATTTT
J gene: TRBJ1-5; V gene: TRBV19; D gene: .; clone size: few; CDR3 protein: CASRVGGNQPQHF; CDR3 DNA: TGTGCCAGTCGGGTCGGGGGAAATCAGCCCCAGCATTTT
J gene: TRBJ1-6; V gene: TRBV7-2; D gene: .; clone size: .; CDR3 protein: CASSFEALPNSPLHF; CDR3 DNA: TGTGCCAGCAGCTTCGAGGCCCTCCCAAATTCACCCCTCCACTTT